The sample holds many counts of the clone carrying this TCR beta chain. The antigen is unknown. The source of the sample is a study of T cell responses to AZD1222 COVID-19 vaccine. Across the whole study: The analysis combined second doses at about 4 or about 12 weeks.

General observations from the study: Spike-specific TCR depth and breadth grew after two AZD1222 doses. Repertoires were obtained solely post-peak T cell response. Females outnumbered males among donors, who were mostly white British; clonal diversity was possibly underestimated.

Germline V gene data show CDR1 as SNHLY and CDR2 as FYNNEI. Between the trimmed V and J ends, which lost 3 bases and 5 bases, there was a span of 10 bases. The CDR3 is 13 amino acids. Some clones are missing from TCRdb's copy, which holds only in-frame ones; the method was immunoSEQ multiplex PCR. The sample records 68,000 or so clones, 85% to 90% being singletons. The source was peripheral blood, collected on day 0 of AZD1222 vaccination. This receptor was taken from an adult in good health. The chain uses TRBV2 and TRBJ1-1, with a possible D match to TRBD1 (5 bases). The CDR3 is CASSDNWGTEAFF. The CDR3 nucleotides are TGTGCCAGCAGTGATAACTGGGGGACTGAAGCTTTCTTT.